This entry lists 15 T cell receptor beta chains sequenced from one sample in a study of PD-L1 blockade in urothelial cancer (dated by TCRdb to 2017 to 2019). Library preparation used the immunoSEQ multiplex PCR assay. In TCRdb, the immuneACCESS table is reduced to in-frame sequences with V and J assigned. These tables do not hold every clone; where another copy was compared, an unresolved V gene accounts for under half, and the others remain unexplained. For this sample there are approximately 79,000 clones; around four fifths appear just once. The ten biggest clones cover more than 6.5% of the sample. The time point label of this sample denotes: pretreatment peripheral blood. Sequenced material: PBMCs, taken around atezolizumab (anti-PD-L1) treatment. All receptors come from a man aged 35 to 55 with urothelial cancer.

The rearrangement uses TRBV28 and TRBJ1-1; D may be TRBD1 (6 bases). Trimming shortened V by 10 bases and J by 1 base, and 13 bases separated the two germline ends. The germline gives CDR1 MDHEN, CDR2 SYDVKM. There are 13 residues in the CDR3. This chain's CDR3 is CATRRGPNTEAFF. The CDR3, as DNA: TGTGCCACACGCAGGGGACCGAACACTGAAGCTTTCTTT.

This sequence joins TRBV5-1 and TRBJ1-5; 9 positions agree with TRBD1. V trimming: 5 bases; J trimming: 4 bases; junction bases outside the gene matches: 4. The CDR3 extends over 14 amino acids. In germline, CDR1 is SGHRS, CDR2 YFSETQ. CDR3 protein: CASRETGGNQPQHF. The CDR3 DNA sequence: TGCGCCAGCAGGGAGACAGGGGGGAATCAGCCCCAGCATTTT.

The chain links TRBV27 to TRBJ2-3; D might be TRBD2 (6 bases). The CDR3 runs 16 residues. CDR1 is MNHEY and CDR2 is SMNVEV in the germline V gene (reference sequence). V lost 5 bases, J lost 0 bases, and 15 bases lay in between. Here the CDR3 reads CASSLSTEGSTDTQYF. As DNA, the CDR3 is TGTGCCAGCAGTCTTTCTACGGAGGGTAGCACAGATACGCAGTATTTT.

The V gene is TRBV9, the J gene TRBJ2-1; 9 bases fit TRBD2. Germline V gene lookup returns CDR1 SGDLS and CDR2 YYNGEE. J gave up 7 bases and V 3 bases, and 5 bases lay outside the gene matches. CDR3 length: 14 amino acids. As DNA, the CDR3 is TGTGCCAGCAGCGCGCCGGGACTAGCAAATGAGCAGTTCTTC. This sequence encodes CASSAPGLANEQFF.

This sequence joins TRBV30 and TRBJ1-3; D not certain. The CDR3 runs to 13 residues. Germline CDR1 reads GTSNPN; CDR2 reads SVGIG (reference sequence). V was clipped by 3 bases and J by 0 bases, with 6 bases between them. The CDR3 bases are TGTGCCTGGAGGCCGGGCTCTGGAAACACCATATATTTT. Translating it yields CAWRPGSGNTIYF.

The chain is built from TRBV6-1 and TRBJ2-5; 8 nucleotides line up with TRBD2. The germline V gene encodes CDR1 MNHNS and CDR2 SASEGT. With 3 bases clipped from V and 4 bases from J, the junction kept 7 bases outside the gene matches. The CDR3 loop spans 15 amino acids. CDR3 sequence (DNA): TGTGCCAGCAGTGAGACTAGCGCGTCGGGAGAGACCCAGTACTTC. Protein sequence: CASSETSASGETQYF.

This chain links TRBV7-9 with TRBJ1-4; D perhaps matches TRBD1 (5 bases). The CDR3 sequence is 16 residues long. Per germline, CDR1 SEHNR and CDR2 FQNEAQ (reference sequence). V was cut by 3 bases and J by 4 bases, with 15 bases left in between. CDR3 amino acids: CASSFSTGLINEKLFF. CDR3 in DNA: TGTGCCAGCAGCTTTTCCACGGGACTGATTAATGAAAAACTGTTTTTT.

The chain has TRBV2 and TRBJ1-5, with D possibly TRBD1 on 5 matching bases. V dropped 5 bases and J dropped 0 bases, with 11 bases sitting between them. Germline assignment: CDR1 SNHLY and CDR2 FYNNEI. The CDR3 covers 15 residues. CDR3: CASSLTANSNQPQHF. CDR3 bases: TGTGCCAGCAGTTTGACAGCGAATAGCAATCAGCCCCAGCATTTT.

This clone was detected a few times. The rearrangement uses TRBV6-5 and TRBJ2-7; 10 bases match TRBD2. This CDR3 is built from 15 residues. Losses at the gene ends were 2 bases for V and 7 bases for J; bases not matched to a gene: 8. Germline CDR1 MNHEY, CDR2 SVGAGI. The CDR3 sequence is CASSYALAGAGEQYF. The CDR3 coding sequence is TGTGCCAGCAGTTACGCCCTAGCGGGAGCGGGGGAGCAGTACTTC.

The genes are TRBV6-7 and TRBJ2-7, with D tentatively TRBD2 (5 bases). TRBV6-7 is flagged as an ORF with uncertain function. This CDR3 region has 13 residues. V lost 7 bases, J lost 4 bases, and 14 bases lay in between. The CDR3 nucleotides are TGTGCCAGCACCCGGGAACTCCCTTACGAGCAGTACTTC. As protein: CASTRELPYEQYF.

V gene TRBV6-6 combines with J gene TRBJ2-2; 10 bases agree with TRBD1. Looked up from germline, CDR1 is MNHNY and CDR2 is SVGAGI (reference sequence). This CDR3 is 15 amino acids long. V shed 6 bases, J shed 6 bases, and the junction held 7 bases outside the gene matches. CDR3 DNA sequence: TGTGCCAGCAGCCGGACAGGGGGTTTTTCCGGGGAGCTGTTTTTT. Its translation: CASSRTGGFSGELFF.

CDR3 DNA: TGTGCCAGCCGAGAGGGAGGAGAGACCCAGTACTTC. Translated: CASREGGETQYF. The chain uses TRBV25-1 and TRBJ2-5; TRBD2 is a possible D gene (6 bases). Germline V CDR1 and CDR2: MGHDK, SYGVNS. There are 12 residues in the CDR3. Trimming removed 8 bases from V and 4 bases from J, with 11 bases in between. The whole variable domain, remainder taken from reference TRBV25-1 and TRBJ2-5, is EADIYQTPRYLVIGTGKKITLECSQTMGHDKMYWYQQDPGMELHLIHYSYGVNSTEKGDLSSESTVSRIRTEHFPLTLESARPSHTSQYLCASREGGETQYFGPGTRLLVL.

The chain has TRBV6-1 and TRBJ2-5; 9 bases fit TRBD1. CDR3 length: 15 residues. Germline assignment: CDR1 MNHNS and CDR2 SASEGT. Trimming at V came to 5 bases and at J to 3 bases, leaving 7 bases not matched to a gene. The CDR3 protein is CASSITGTGKETQYF. In DNA, the CDR3 is TGTGCCAGCAGTATTACCGGGACAGGGAAAGAGACCCAGTACTTC.

This sequence joins TRBV27 and TRBJ2-7; 8 positions match TRBD2. The length of the CDR3 is 15 residues. J was trimmed by 2 bases and V by 5 bases; bases with no gene match: 8. Germline V gives CDR1 MNHEY, CDR2 SMNVEV (reference sequence). The CDR3 loop reads CASSPYSGNAYEQYF. CDR3 DNA sequence: TGTGCCAGCAGTCCCTATAGCGGGAATGCCTACGAGCAGTACTTC.

The chain recombines TRBV28 with TRBJ1-4; tentative D call: TRBD1 (6 bases). V was trimmed by 6 bases and J by 5 bases, leaving 16 bases between them. This CDR3 is built from 15 residues. CDR1 MDHEN and CDR2 SYDVKM come from the germline V gene. The CDR3 DNA reads TGTGCCAGCAGGCCCCTCAGGGGAAGAAATGAAAAACTGTTTTTT. This translates into CASRPLRGRNEKLFF. Combining the CDR3 with reference TRBV28 and TRBJ1-4 gives the whole variable domain DVKVTQSSRYLVKRTGEKVFLECVQDMDHENMFWYRQDPGLGLRLIYFSYDVKMKEKGDIPEGYSVSREKKERFSLILESASTNQTSMYLCASRPLRGRNEKLFFGSGTQLSVL.